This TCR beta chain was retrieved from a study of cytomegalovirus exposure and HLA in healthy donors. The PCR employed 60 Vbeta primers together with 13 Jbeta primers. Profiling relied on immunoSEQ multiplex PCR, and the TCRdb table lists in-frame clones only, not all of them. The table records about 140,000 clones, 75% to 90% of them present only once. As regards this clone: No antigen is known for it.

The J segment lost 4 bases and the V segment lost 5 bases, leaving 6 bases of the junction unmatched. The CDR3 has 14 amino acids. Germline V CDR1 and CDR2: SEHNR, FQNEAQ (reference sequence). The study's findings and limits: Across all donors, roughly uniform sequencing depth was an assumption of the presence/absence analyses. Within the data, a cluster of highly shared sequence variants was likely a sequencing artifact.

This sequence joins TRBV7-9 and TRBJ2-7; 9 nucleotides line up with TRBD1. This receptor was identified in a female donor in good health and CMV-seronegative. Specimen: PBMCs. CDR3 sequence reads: CASSPGTGQYEQYF. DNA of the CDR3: TGTGCCAGCAGCCCCGGGACAGGGCAGTACGAGCAGTACTTC.